The clone carrying this T cell receptor beta chain came up a few times. Its antigen is as yet unknown. Trimming at V came to 4 bases and at J to 5 bases, leaving 11 bases not matched to a gene. Germline assignment: CDR1 SQVTM and CDR2 ANQGSEA. There are 15 residues in the CDR3. This sample was included in a study of glioma-infiltrating T cells. Study-level results: Tissue-blood divergence was below expectation in non-neoplastic patients, above in gliomas. Very few CDR3 sequences were shared between tissue and blood.

TCR alpha and beta CDR3 regions were amplified from RNA using iRepertoire nested multiplex PCR. Tissue mRNA or PBMC total RNA, 100-400 ng, went into one-step reverse transcription and amplification. Each CDR3 protein gets one entry after TCRdb re-called the multiplex PCR reads with MiXCR. The sample has approximately 90,000 distinct CDR3 sequences; about 25% are singletons. Sequenced: glioma tissue, nonneoplastic brain tissue, or PBMCs (not recorded which). The source is a human donor with low-grade glioma or glioblastoma, undergoing nonglioma brain surgery, or in good health (not recorded which). The genes are TRBV29-1 and TRBJ2-5; 9 bases match TRBD1. The CDR3 is CSVGQLGDRVETQYF. CDR3 in DNA: TGCAGCGTTGGGCAACTCGGGGACAGGGTCGAGACCCAGTACTTC.